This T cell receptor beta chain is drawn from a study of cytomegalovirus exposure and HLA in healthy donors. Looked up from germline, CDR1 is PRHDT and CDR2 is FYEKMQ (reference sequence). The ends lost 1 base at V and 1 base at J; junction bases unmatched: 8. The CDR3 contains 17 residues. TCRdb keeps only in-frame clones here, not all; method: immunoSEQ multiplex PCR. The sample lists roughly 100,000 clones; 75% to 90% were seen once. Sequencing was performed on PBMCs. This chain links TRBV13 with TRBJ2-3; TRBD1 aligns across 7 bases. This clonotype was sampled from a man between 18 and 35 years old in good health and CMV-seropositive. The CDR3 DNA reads TGTGCCAGCAGCTTAGCCCGTGAGGGGGCGGGCACAGATACGCAGTATTTT. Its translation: CASSLAREGAGTDTQYF. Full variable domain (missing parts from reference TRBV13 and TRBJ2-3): AAGVIQSPRHLIKEKRETATLKCYPIPRHDTVYWYQQGPGQDPQFLISFYEKMQSDKGSIPDRFSAQQFSDYHSELNMSSLELGDSALYFCASSLAREGAGTDTQYFGPGTRLTVL.